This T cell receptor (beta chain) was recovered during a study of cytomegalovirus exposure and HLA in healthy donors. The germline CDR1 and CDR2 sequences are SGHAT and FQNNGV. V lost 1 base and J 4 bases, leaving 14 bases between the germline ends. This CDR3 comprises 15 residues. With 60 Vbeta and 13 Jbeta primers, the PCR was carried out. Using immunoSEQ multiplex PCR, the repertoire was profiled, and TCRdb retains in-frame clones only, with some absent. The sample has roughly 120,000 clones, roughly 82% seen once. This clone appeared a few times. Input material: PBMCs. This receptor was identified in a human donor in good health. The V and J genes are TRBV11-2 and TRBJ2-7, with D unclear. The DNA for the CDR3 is TGTGCCAGCAGCTTAGCACAGTCGAGTATTTACGAGCAGTACTTC. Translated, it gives CASSLAQSSIYEQYF.